This T cell receptor beta chain was retrieved from a study of shared clonotypes between healthy human individuals. Measured with immunoSEQ multiplex PCR; TCRdb has only the in-frame clones, and not every one. The table records some 1.5 million clones, nearly 99% of them present only once. Germline CDR1 and CDR2: MNHEY and SMNVEV (reference sequence). This CDR3 spans 14 amino acids. Trimming at V came to 7 bases and at J to 2 bases, leaving 5 bases not matched to a gene. The specimen was naive CD4+ T cells sorted from blood. This sample's subset: CD45RA+ positively selected. The V gene is TRBV27, the J gene TRBJ2-5; 9 bases agree with TRBD1. The receptor was derived from a man in his thirties or forties in good health. CDR3 region: CASKAGQGQETQYF. Here the CDR3 DNA reads TGTGCCAGCAAAGCTGGACAGGGGCAAGAGACCCAGTACTTC.